The entry that follows covers one T cell receptor (beta chain) sequence. The repertoire was sequenced with immunoSEQ multiplex PCR; TCRdb's copy has only in-frame clones and lacks some. The sample has approximately 210,000 clones; roughly 82% are singletons. This specimen belongs to a study of blood T cell repertoires in COVID-19. Sequenced: peripheral blood. The TCR was taken from a woman in her forties with acute or convalescent COVID-19.

The CDR3 here is CASSLEGSNSNQPQHF. The CDR3 DNA reads TGTGCCAGCAGCTTAGAGGGGTCAAATAGCAATCAGCCCCAGCATTTT. The chain recombines TRBV7-8 with TRBJ1-5; TRBD1 is a possible D gene (5 bases). Trimming shortened V by 1 base and J by 0 bases, and 10 bases separated the two germline ends. The germline V gene encodes CDR1 SGHVS and CDR2 FQNEAQ. This CDR3 has 16 amino acids. Full variable domain (outside the CDR3, taken from reference TRBV7-8 and TRBJ1-5): GAGVSQSPRYKVAKRGQDVALRCDPISGHVSLFWYQQALGQGPEFLTYFQNEAQLDKSGLPSDRFFAERPEGSVSTLKIQRTQQEDSAVYLCASSLEGSNSNQPQHFGDGTRLSIL.